The T cell receptor (beta chain) described here comes from a study of metastatic and nonmetastatic thyroid tumors. Turning to the study itself: Repertoires of blood and of tissue (tumor or nodule) from malignant and benign thyroid patients were compared. Study results and caveats: In blood and tumor, TCR beta diversity was reportedly significantly higher in malignant thyroid tumors than in benign nodules.

Until they underwent thyroid surgery, no patient had received any treatment. Through MiXCR, TCRdb re-clonotyped the PCR reads. The sample contains tens of thousands of clones, approximately 22% of which appear only once. This CDR3 has 14 amino acids. The J segment lost 4 bases and the V segment lost 8 bases, leaving 11 bases of the junction unmatched. About this clone itself: Its specificity is not known. Because it lacks the conserved phenylalanine or tryptophan at the end, this CDR3 is likely a read error.

V usage is TRBV5-7 and J usage is TRBJ1-2; 7 bases are shared with TRBD1. TRBV5-7 is an open reading frame, and its role is uncertain. This TCR derives from a female donor with papillary thyroid cancer or a benign thyroid nodule (not recorded which). Some clones in this sample may be carry-over from other donors' samples. Source material: tumor tissue. CDR3 in amino acids: CASQSQGGSYGYTL. CDR3 nucleotides: TGTGCCAGTCAGAGCCAGGGGGGAAGCTATGGCTACACCCTC.